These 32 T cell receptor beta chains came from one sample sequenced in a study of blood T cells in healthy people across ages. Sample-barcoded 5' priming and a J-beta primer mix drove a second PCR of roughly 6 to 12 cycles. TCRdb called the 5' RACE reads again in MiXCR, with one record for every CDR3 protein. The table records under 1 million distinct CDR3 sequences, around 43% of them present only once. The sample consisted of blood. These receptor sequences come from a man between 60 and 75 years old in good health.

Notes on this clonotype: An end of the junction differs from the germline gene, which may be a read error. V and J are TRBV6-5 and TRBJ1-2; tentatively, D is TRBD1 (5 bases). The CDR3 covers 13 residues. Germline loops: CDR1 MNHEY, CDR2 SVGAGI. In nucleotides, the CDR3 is TGTGCCAGCAATTACTCGATCGGGGACGGCTACACCTTC. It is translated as CASNYSIGDGYTF.

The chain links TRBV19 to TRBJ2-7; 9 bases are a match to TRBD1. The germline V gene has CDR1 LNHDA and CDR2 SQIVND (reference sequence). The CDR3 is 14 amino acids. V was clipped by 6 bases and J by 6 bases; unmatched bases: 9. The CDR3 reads CASSVRTGDGEQYF. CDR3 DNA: TGTGCCAGTAGCGTTAGGACAGGGGACGGCGAGCAGTACTTC. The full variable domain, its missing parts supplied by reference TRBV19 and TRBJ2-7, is DGGITQSPKYLFRKEGQNVTLSCEQNLNHDAMYWYRQDPGQGLRLIYYSQIVNDFQKGDIAEGYSVSREKKESFPLTVTSAQKNPTAFYLCASSVRTGDGEQYFGPGTRLTVT.

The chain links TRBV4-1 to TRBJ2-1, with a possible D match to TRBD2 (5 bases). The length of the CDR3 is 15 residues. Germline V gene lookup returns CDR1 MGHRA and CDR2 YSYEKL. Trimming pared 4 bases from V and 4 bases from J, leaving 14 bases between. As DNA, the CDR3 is TGCGCCAGCAGCCGCGACGGGGTTCTTTACAATGAGCAGTTCTTC. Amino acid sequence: CASSRDGVLYNEQFF.

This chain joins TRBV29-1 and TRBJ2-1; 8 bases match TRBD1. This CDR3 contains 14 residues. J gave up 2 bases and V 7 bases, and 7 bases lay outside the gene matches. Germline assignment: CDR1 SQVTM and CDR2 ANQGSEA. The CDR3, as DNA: TGCAGCGGCAACAGGGGGACGACCTACAATGAGCAGTTCTTC. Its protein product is CSGNRGTTYNEQFF.

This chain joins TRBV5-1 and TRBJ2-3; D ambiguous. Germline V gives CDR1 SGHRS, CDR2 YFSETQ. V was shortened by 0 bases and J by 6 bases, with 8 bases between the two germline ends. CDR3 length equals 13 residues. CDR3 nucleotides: TGCGCCAGCAGCTTGGTGCTACCCGATACGCAGTATTTT. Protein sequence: CASSLVLPDTQYF.

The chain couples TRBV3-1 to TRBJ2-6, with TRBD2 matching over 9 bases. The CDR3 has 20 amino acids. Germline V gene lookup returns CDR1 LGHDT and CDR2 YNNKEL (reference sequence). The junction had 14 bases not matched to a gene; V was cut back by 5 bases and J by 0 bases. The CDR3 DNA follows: TGTGCCAGCAGCAATATCGGGACTAGCCTATACGACTCTGGGGCCAACGTCCTGACTTTC. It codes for CASSNIGTSLYDSGANVLTF.

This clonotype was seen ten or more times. CDR3 region: CASRGIGEGSTDTQYF. The CDR3 nucleotides read TGTGCCAGCCGGGGGATAGGTGAGGGTAGCACAGATACGCAGTATTTT. This chain connects TRBV6-5 to TRBJ2-3; a possible D gene is TRBD2 (6 bases). Germline V CDR1 and CDR2: MNHEY, SVGAGI. The CDR3 runs 16 residues. V dropped 8 bases and J dropped 0 bases, with 18 bases sitting between them.

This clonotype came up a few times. The chain's CDR3 is CASSLGTSGYYEQYF. For the CDR3, the DNA is TGTGCCAGCAGCCTCGGGACTAGCGGTTACTACGAGCAGTACTTC. The rearrangement uses TRBV11-3 and TRBJ2-7, with 11 bases fitting TRBD2. Germline lookup yields CDR1 SGHNT and CDR2 YENEEA. The CDR3 length is 15 residues. V lost 5 bases and J lost 3; bases outside the gene matches: 6.

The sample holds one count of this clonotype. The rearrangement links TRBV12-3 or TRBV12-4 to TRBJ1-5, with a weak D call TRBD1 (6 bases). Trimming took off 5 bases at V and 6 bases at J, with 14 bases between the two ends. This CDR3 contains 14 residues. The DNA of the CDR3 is TGTGCCAGCAGTGCTGGACAGATCGGTCAGCCCCAGCATTTT. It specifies CASSAGQIGQPQHF.

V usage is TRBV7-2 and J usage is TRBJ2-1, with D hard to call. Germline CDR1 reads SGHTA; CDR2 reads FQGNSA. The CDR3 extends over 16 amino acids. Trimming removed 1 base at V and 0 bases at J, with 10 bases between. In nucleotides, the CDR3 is TGTGCCAGCAGCTTAGTTATTAGGGACTCCTACAATGAGCAGTTCTTC. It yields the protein CASSLVIRDSYNEQFF.

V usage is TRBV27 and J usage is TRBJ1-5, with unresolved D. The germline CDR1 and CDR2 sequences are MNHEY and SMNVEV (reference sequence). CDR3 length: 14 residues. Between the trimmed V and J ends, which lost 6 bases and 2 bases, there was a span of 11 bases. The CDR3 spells CASRVGIGNQPQHF. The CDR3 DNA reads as TGTGCCAGCAGAGTGGGGATTGGCAATCAGCCCCAGCATTTT.

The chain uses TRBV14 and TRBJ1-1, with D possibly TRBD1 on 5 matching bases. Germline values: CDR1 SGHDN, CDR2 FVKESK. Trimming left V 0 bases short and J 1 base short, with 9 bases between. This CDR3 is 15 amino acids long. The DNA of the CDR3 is TGTGCCAGCAGCCAAGACCCAGGGAGGAACACTGAAGCTTTCTTT. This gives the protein CASSQDPGRNTEAFF.

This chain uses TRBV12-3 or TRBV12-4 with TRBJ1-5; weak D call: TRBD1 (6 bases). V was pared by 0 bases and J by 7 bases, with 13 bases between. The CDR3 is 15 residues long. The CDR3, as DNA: TGTGCCAGCAGTTTAGCGGTGGGGGGGGGCCAGCCCCAGCATTTT. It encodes CASSLAVGGGQPQHF.

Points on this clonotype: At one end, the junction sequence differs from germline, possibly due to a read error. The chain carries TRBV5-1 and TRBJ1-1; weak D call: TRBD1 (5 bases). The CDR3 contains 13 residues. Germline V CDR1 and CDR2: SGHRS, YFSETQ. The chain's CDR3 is CVSSTQADTEAFF. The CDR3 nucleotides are TGCGTCAGCAGCACACAGGCGGACACTGAAGCTTTCTTT.

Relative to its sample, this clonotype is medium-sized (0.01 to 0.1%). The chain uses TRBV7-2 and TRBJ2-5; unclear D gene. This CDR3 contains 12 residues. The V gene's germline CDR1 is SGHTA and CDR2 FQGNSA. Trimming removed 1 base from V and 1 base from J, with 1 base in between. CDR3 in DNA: TGTGCCAGCAGCTTAGTCCAAGAGACCCAGTACTTC. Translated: CASSLVQETQYF.

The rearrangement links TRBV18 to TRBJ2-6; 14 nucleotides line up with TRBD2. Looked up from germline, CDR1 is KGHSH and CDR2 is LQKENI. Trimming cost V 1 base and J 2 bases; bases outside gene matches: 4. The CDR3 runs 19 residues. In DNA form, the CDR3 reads TGTGCCAGCTCACCACTTGGGACTAGCGGGGGAACTGGGGCCAACGTCCTGACTTTC. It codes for CASSPLGTSGGTGANVLTF. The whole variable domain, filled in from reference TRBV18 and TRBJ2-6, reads NAGVMQNPRHLVRRRGQEARLRCSPMKGHSHVYWYRQLPEEGLKFMVYLQKENIIDESGMPKERFSAEFPKEGPSILRIQQVVRGDSAAYFCASSPLGTSGGTGANVLTFGAGSRLTVL.

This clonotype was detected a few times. The CDR3 protein is CASREDSSNSPLHF. CDR3 coding DNA: TGTGCCAGCAGAGAAGACAGCTCCAATTCACCCCTCCACTTT. The chain is built from TRBV6-5 and TRBJ1-6; D is perhaps TRBD1 (5 bases). Germline V gene data show CDR1 as MNHEY and CDR2 as SVGAGI. V was clipped by 6 bases and J by 7 bases, with 13 bases between them. The CDR3 runs to 14 residues.

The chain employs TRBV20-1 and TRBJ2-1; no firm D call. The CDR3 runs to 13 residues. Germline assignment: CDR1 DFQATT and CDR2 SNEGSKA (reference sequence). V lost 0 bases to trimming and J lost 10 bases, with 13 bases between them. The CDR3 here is CSARDMGFREQFF. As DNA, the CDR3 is TGCAGTGCTAGAGACATGGGGTTTCGGGAGCAGTTCTTC.

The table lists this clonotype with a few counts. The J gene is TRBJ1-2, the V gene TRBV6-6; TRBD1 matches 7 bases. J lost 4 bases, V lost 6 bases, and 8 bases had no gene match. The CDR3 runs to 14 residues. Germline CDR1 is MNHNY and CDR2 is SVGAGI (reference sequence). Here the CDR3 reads CASSPDRALYGYTF. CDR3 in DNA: TGTGCCAGCAGCCCAGACAGGGCTCTCTATGGCTACACCTTC.

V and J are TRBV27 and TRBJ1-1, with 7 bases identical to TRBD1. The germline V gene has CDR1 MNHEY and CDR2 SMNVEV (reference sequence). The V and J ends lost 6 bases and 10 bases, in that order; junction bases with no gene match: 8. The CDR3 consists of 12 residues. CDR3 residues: CASRTGTGGAFF. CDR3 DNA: TGTGCCAGCAGGACAGGGACGGGCGGAGCTTTCTTT.

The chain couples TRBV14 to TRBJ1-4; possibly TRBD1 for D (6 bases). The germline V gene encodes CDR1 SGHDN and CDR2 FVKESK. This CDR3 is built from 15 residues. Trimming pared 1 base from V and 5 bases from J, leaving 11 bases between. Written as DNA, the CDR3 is TGTGCCAGCAGCCAAGTCTGGACAGTGAATGAAAAACTGTTTTTT. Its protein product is CASSQVWTVNEKLFF.

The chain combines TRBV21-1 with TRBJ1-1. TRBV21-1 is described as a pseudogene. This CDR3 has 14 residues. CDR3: CASSKRGMNTEAFF. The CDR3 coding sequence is TGTGCCAGCAGCAAACGGGGAATGAACACTGAGGCTTTCTTT.

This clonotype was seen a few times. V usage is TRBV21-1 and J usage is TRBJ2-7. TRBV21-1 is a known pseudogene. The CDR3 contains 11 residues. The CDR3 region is CASSKDGYPYF. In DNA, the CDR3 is TGTGCCAGCAGCAAAGACGGGTATCCGTACTTC.

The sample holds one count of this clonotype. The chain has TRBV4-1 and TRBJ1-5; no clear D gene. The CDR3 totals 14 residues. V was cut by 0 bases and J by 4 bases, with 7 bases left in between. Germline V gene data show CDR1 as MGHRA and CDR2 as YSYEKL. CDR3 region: CASSQDRWNQPQHF. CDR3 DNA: TGCGCCAGCAGCCAAGACAGGTGGAATCAGCCCCAGCATTTT.

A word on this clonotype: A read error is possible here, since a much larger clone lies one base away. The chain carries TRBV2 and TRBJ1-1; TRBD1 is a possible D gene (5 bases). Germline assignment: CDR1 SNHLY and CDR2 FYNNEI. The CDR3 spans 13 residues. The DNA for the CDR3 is TGTGTCAGCAGTTTGACAGCGAACACTGAAGCTTTCTTT. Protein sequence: CVSSLTANTEAFF.

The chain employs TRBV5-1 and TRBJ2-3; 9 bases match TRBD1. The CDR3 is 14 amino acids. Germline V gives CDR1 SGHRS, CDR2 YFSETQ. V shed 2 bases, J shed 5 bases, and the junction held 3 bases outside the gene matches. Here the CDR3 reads CASSLQGAVDTQYF. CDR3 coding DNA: TGCGCCAGCAGCTTACAGGGGGCGGTAGATACGCAGTATTTT.

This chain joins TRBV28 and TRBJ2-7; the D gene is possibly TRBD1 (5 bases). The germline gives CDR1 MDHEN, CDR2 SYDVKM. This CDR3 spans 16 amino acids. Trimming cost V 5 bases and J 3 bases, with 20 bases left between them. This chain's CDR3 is CASSTVGAKRGYEQYF. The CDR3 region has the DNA TGTGCCAGCAGTACTGTTGGGGCTAAAAGAGGCTACGAGCAGTACTTC.

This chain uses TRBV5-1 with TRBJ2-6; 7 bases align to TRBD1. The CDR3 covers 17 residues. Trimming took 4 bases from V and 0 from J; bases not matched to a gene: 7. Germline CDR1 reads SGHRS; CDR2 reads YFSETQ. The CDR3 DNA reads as TGCGCCAGCAGCAAAGGACAGGCCCCCTCTGGGGCCAACGTCCTGACTTTC. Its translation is CASSKGQAPSGANVLTF.

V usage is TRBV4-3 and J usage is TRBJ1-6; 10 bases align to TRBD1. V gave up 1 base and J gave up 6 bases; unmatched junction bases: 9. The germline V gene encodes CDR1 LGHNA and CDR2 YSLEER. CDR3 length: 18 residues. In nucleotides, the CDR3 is TGCGCCAGCAGCCAAGTACTCGACAGGGGGCTTGGTAATTCACCCCTCCACTTT. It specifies CASSQVLDRGLGNSPLHF.

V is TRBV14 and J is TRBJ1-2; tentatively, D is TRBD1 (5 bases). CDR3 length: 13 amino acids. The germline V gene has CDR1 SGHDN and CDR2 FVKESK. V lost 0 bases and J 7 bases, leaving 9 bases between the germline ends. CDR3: CASSQDRGAGYTF. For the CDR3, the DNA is TGTGCCAGCAGCCAAGATAGGGGAGCTGGCTACACCTTC. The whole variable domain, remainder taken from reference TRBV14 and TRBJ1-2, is EAGVTQFPSHSVIEKGQTVTLRCDPISGHDNLYWYRRVMGKEIKFLLHFVKESKQDESGMPNNRFLAERTGGTYSTLKVQPAELEDSGVYFCASSQDRGAGYTFGSGTRLTVV.

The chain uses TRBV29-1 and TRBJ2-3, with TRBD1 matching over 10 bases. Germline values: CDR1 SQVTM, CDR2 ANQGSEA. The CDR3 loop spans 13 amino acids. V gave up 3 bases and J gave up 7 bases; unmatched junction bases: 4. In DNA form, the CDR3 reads TGCAGCGTTGACGGGACAGGGGAGAATACGCAGTATTTT. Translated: CSVDGTGENTQYF.

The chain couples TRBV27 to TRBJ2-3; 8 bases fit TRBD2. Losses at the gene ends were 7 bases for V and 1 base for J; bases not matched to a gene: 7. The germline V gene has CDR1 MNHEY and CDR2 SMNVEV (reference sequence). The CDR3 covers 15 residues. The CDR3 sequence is CASNIAGRRTDTQYF. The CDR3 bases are TGTGCCAGCAATATAGCGGGGAGACGCACAGATACGCAGTATTTT.